The 9 T cell receptor beta chains given below trace back to one sample, sequenced in a study of patients and donors after allogeneic stem cell transplantation. TCRdb analysed the RT-PCR reads with MiXCR anew, one entry per CDR3 protein. The sample has 150,000 or so distinct CDR3 sequences, approximately 24% seen once; the top ten hold 20% to 30%. The sequenced material came from blood, either unsorted or a sorted T cell fraction (not recorded which). The receptors were sampled from a human donor who was either an allogeneic HSCT recipient or a stem cell or donor lymphocyte infusion donor (not recorded which). It is not recorded whose cells these are; they may come from a transplant donor.

This clonotype was picked up a small number of times. A junction end diverges from the germline sequence, so it may reflect a read error. This chain joins TRBV20-1 and TRBJ1-2; 7 bases align to TRBD1. This CDR3 spans 12 amino acids. The germline V gene has CDR1 DFQATT and CDR2 SNEGSKA (reference sequence). The CDR3 loop reads CSAPNILTGTEF. CDR3 DNA: TGCAGTGCTCCCAATATCCTGACAGGGACGGAGTTC.

The chain is built from TRBV12-3 or TRBV12-4 and TRBJ2-3, with 10 bases that match TRBD1. The trim removed 7 bases at V and 6 bases at J, leaving 7 bases unmatched. The length of the CDR3 is 14 residues. CDR3 coding DNA: TGTGCCAGCAAGCCGGGACAGGGGCAGGATACGCAGTATTTT. Its translation: CASKPGQGQDTQYF.

The chain links TRBV6-1 to TRBJ2-1, with TRBD2 identical over 7 bases. Germline CDR1 reads MNHNS; CDR2 reads SASEGT. J gave up 8 bases and V 0 bases, and 10 bases lay outside the gene matches. This CDR3 has 16 amino acids. CDR3 residues: CASSEARGLTHYEQFF. CDR3 nucleotide sequence: TGTGCCAGCAGTGAAGCCCGGGGACTAACTCATTATGAGCAGTTCTTC.

The V and J genes are TRBV12-3 or TRBV12-4 and TRBJ1-3; tentatively, D is TRBD1 (6 bases). The CDR3 is 16 residues long. Trimming stripped 6 bases from V and 2 bases from J, with 17 bases between. CDR3 sequence (DNA): TGTGCCAGCAGAATAGCATGGGGGGCCGCTGGAAACACCATATATTTT. Its protein is CASRIAWGAAGNTIYF.

This clonotype turned up a few times. The chain has TRBV14 and TRBJ2-1; tentative D call: TRBD1 (6 bases). CDR3 length: 14 amino acids. Trimming removed 4 bases from V and 4 bases from J, with 11 bases in between. CDR1 and CDR2 (germline): SGHDN, FVKESK. CDR3 sequence reads: CASSRVQGYNEQFF. The CDR3 region has the DNA TGTGCCAGCAGCCGGGTACAGGGTTACAATGAGCAGTTCTTC.

This clonotype has a handful of counts. The rearrangement uses TRBV4-1 and TRBJ1-1, with D unresolved. V was shortened by 2 bases and J by 9 bases, with 16 bases between the two germline ends. Germline V gives CDR1 MGHRA, CDR2 YSYEKL. The CDR3 length is 14 residues. This CDR3 reads CASSQWWGELKAFF. In DNA, the CDR3 is TGCGCCAGCAGCCAATGGTGGGGAGAGCTGAAAGCTTTCTTT.

The CDR3 is CASSVGHEQYF. In DNA form, the CDR3 reads TGTGCCAGCAGCGTAGGTCACGAGCAGTACTTC. V usage is TRBV9 and J usage is TRBJ2-7, with unresolved D. CDR1 is SGDLS, CDR2 YYNGEE, per germline. There are 11 residues in the CDR3. The germline V and J ends were trimmed by 0 bases and 5 bases, with 3 bases remaining between them.

The table lists this clonotype with many counts. The chain joins TRBV20-1 to TRBJ1-2; 7 positions match TRBD1. Germline V gives CDR1 DFQATT, CDR2 SNEGSKA (reference sequence). The trim removed 4 bases at V and 0 bases at J, leaving 2 bases unmatched. The CDR3 contains 13 residues. The CDR3 nucleotides read TGCAGTGCTACAGGGGGGGCTAACTATGGCTACACCTTC. As protein: CSATGGANYGYTF.

This clonotype was seen only a few times. The chain couples TRBV12-3 or TRBV12-4 to TRBJ1-3; 9 nucleotides match TRBD1. This CDR3 has 15 residues. V lost 4 bases, J lost 4 bases, and 5 bases stayed unmatched. This chain's CDR3 is CASSWWDRAGNTIYF. The DNA for the CDR3 is TGTGCCAGCAGTTGGTGGGACAGGGCCGGAAACACCATATATTTT.